This TCR beta chain is drawn from a study of T cell responses to AZD1222 COVID-19 vaccine. Study-level results: In the spike-specific TCR repertoire, nearly half reportedly target unmutated variant regions. Spike-specific TCR breadth rose after two AZD1222 doses, and depth rose as well. Repertoire samples came only from after the peak T cell response. Most donors were white British, females outnumbered males, and clonal diversity was possibly underestimated.

V was shortened by 4 bases and J by 6 bases, with 15 bases between the two germline ends. The germline V gene encodes CDR1 MGHRA and CDR2 YSYEKL. The CDR3 runs 14 residues. Clones were sequenced by immunoSEQ multiplex PCR, and TCRdb holds only the in-frame ones, with some missing. The sample holds 130,000 to 150,000 clones, roughly nine tenths seen once. A note on this clone: Its antigen is unidentified.

This TCR derives from an adult who received the AZD1222 COVID-19 vaccine. Sample: peripheral blood, taken 28 days after the second AZD1222 dose. This sequence joins TRBV4-1 and TRBJ1-1; D is perhaps TRBD1 (5 bases). CDR3 sequence reads: CASSLSGAGSEAFF. The CDR3, as DNA: TGCGCCAGCAGCCTTTCCGGGGCAGGGTCTGAAGCTTTCTTT.